This T cell receptor (beta chain) came from a study of cytomegalovirus exposure and HLA in healthy donors. Germline assignment: CDR1 MNHNS and CDR2 SASEGT. With V trimmed by 3 bases and J by 5 bases, 2 bases remained unmatched. CDR3 length: 14 amino acids. This clone has only a few counts. Assay: immunoSEQ multiplex PCR; the TCRdb copy retains only in-frame clones and omits some. Of more than 250,000 clones listed, around 90% are singletons. J is TRBJ2-2 and V is TRBV6-1; 8 positions agree with TRBD1. Sequenced input: PBMCs. The receptor comes from a woman aged 30 to 39 in good health and CMV-seropositive. CDR3 sequence reads: CASSDGQGTGELFF. CDR3 sequence (DNA): TGTGCCAGCAGTGACGGACAGGGAACCGGGGAGCTGTTTTTT.